This T cell receptor (beta chain) was sequenced for a study of identical twins. Per germline, CDR1 DFQATT and CDR2 SNEGSKA (reference sequence). V lost 4 bases and J 0 bases, leaving 10 bases between the germline ends. The CDR3 extends over 13 amino acids. Regarding the study as a whole: Cross-sectional statistics, not tracking of the same donors, supported the conclusions.

This clonotype was observed a few times. As yet, its antigen is unknown. MiXCR, run by TCRdb on the 5' RACE reads, gives a single entry per CDR3 protein. The table includes over 500,000 distinct CDR3 sequences, 20% to 25% detected once. The data also belong to a second study, concerning T cells expressing NK-cell markers. Turning to that study: Within the sequenced cohort of eight donors, seven exhibited HCMV seropositivity and one was seronegative.

The material sequenced was CD4+ T cells sorted from blood. The chain is built from TRBV20-1 and TRBJ2-7; a possible D gene is TRBD1 (5 bases). The sequence was collected from a woman between 18 and 29 years old in good health. For the CDR3, the DNA is TGCAGTGCTATTCAGGGAATCTCCTACGAGCAGTACTTC. It codes for CSAIQGISYEQYF.